The clone carrying this TCR beta chain came up a few times. The data were obtained in a study of T cell repertoires in cytomegalovirus infection. This CDR3 is 15 amino acids long. Germline V gives CDR1 LNHNV, CDR2 YYDKDF (reference sequence). Trimming took 0 bases from V and 3 from J; bases not matched to a gene: 3. In TCRdb, the reads were re-called with MiXCR into one record per CDR3 protein. Found here are 150,000 to 200,000 distinct CDR3 sequences, approximately 15% of them singletons; the top ten hold over 20%. The clonotype originates from a human donor in good health (CMV status not recorded). Some clones in this sample may be carry-over from other donors' samples. The V and J genes are TRBV15 and TRBJ2-3; 7 nucleotides align to TRBD1. Sequencing was performed on PBMCs. The CDR3 region has the DNA TGTGCCACCAGCAGAGAACAACAGGGGACAGATACGCAGTATTTT. It encodes CATSREQQGTDTQYF.